The rows below give T cell receptor beta chains drawn from one sample of a study of T cell repertoires in cytomegalovirus infection. MiXCR, run by TCRdb on the reads, gives a single entry per CDR3 protein. The table has about 490,000 distinct CDR3 sequences, approximately 25% seen once. Sequencing was performed on PBMCs. These receptors all stem from a human donor in good health (CMV status not recorded). Some clones in this sample may be carry-over from other donors' samples. The CDR3 runs from the conserved cysteine through the conserved F or W. The D gene is left open where the match is weak. Rows give clone size only sometimes, using once, few, many, or a class for an expanded clone.

V gene: TRBV7-3; clone size: few; D gene: NA; J gene: TRBJ2-1; CDR3 length: 12; CDR3 DNA: TGTGCCAGCAGCCGTGAGGACAATGAGCAGTTCTTC; CDR3 protein: CASSREDNEQFF
V gene: TRBV7-2; clone size: few; D gene: NA; J gene: TRBJ2-1; CDR3 length: 12; CDR3 DNA: TGTGCCAGCAGCTTATTACAATCCGAGCAGTTCTTC; CDR3 protein: CASSLLQSEQFF
V gene: TRBV14; clone size: NA; D gene: TRBD2; J gene: TRBJ2-5; CDR3 length: 20; CDR3 DNA: TGTGCCAGCAGCCAAGAAATCAAGCGGGACCTTAAATCTGGGGGAGAGACCCAGTACTTC; CDR3 protein: CASSQEIKRDLKSGGETQYF
V gene: TRBV7-2; clone size: few; D gene: TRBD1; J gene: TRBJ2-7; CDR3 length: 20; CDR3 DNA: TGTGCCAGCAGCTTACTGGGTGGGACAGGGGCGCAGGGGGGAACCTACGAGCAGTACTTC; CDR3 protein: CASSLLGGTGAQGGTYEQYF
V gene: TRBV5-1; clone size: once; D gene: NA; J gene: TRBJ2-1; CDR3 length: 14; CDR3 DNA: TGCGCCAGCAGCTTGATTGATCCTCTCAATGAGCAGTTCTTC; CDR3 protein: CASSLIDPLNEQFF
V gene: TRBV19; clone size: NA; D gene: TRBD2; J gene: TRBJ2-5; CDR3 length: 18; CDR3 DNA: TGTGCCAGTTCGGGATTAAGACGGGGGAGGGCCGCTGAAGAGACCCAGTACTTC; CDR3 protein: CASSGLRRGRAAEETQYF
V gene: TRBV7-6; clone size: NA; D gene: TRBD1; J gene: TRBJ2-2; CDR3 length: 18; CDR3 DNA: TGTGCCAGCAGCCCAAGTCGGGGACAGGGGACGAACACCGGGGAGCTGTTTTTT; CDR3 protein: CASSPSRGQGTNTGELFF
V gene: TRBV7-2; clone size: many; D gene: TRBD1; J gene: TRBJ1-4; CDR3 length: 14; CDR3 DNA: TGTGCCAGCAGCTCAGGGGGGTCGAATGAAAAACTGTTTTTT; CDR3 protein: CASSSGGSNEKLFF
V gene: TRBV19; clone size: NA; D gene: NA; J gene: TRBJ2-4; CDR3 length: 14; CDR3 DNA: TGTGCCAGTAGTATAGGGGGCAGTAGGCACATTCAGTACTTC; CDR3 protein: CASSIGGSRHIQYF
V gene: TRBV12-5; clone size: NA; D gene: NA; J gene: TRBJ1-2; CDR3 length: 14; CDR3 DNA: TGTGCTAGTGGCGGCGGCGATACTAACTATGGCTACACCTTC; CDR3 protein: CASGGGDTNYGYTF
V gene: TRBV7-2; clone size: many; D gene: NA; J gene: TRBJ1-2; CDR3 length: 15; CDR3 DNA: TGTGCCAGCATCCTTTCCGGGCATGGGATGGGTGGCTACACCTTC; CDR3 protein: CASILSGHGMGGYTF